The 21 T cell receptor beta chains reported below all come from one sample, sequenced in a study of regulatory T cells in long-lasting Graves disease. Time point denoted: persistent/refractory GD, antithyroid drugs over 5 years with positive TRAb. There was RNA extracted from PBMCs, and the TCR library was made from it. Construction of the TCR beta libraries employed iRepertoire HTBI primers in conjunction with Arm-PCR of CDR3 regions. Via MiXCR, TCRdb re-called the multiplex PCR reads, giving one row per CDR3 protein. The sample includes about 460,000 distinct CDR3 sequences, around a fifth of them seen just once. This specimen was peripheral blood mononuclear cells (PBMCs), taken when the disease was refractory, from a patient treated with antithyroid drugs. The receptors were gathered from a female donor with Graves disease.

In the case of this clonotype: A much larger clone lies one base from this, so it may be a read error. The chain links TRBV12-3 or TRBV12-4 to TRBJ2-2; D not certain. This CDR3 spans 13 amino acids. V shed 6 bases and J shed 3 bases, with 8 bases lying between them. The CDR3 here is CASRMTHTGELFF. DNA for the CDR3: TGTGCCAGCAGAATGACCCACACCGGGGAGCTGTTTTTT.

This clonotype was counted at least ten times. The CDR3 sequence is CASSSGDSSYEQYF. In DNA, the CDR3 is TGTGCCAGCAGTTCAGGGGACAGCTCCTACGAGCAGTACTTC. J is TRBJ2-7 and V is TRBV27, with TRBD1 matching over 7 bases. Germline assignment: CDR1 MNHEY and CDR2 SMNVEV (reference sequence). With V trimmed by 4 bases and J by 0 bases, 3 bases remained unmatched. The CDR3 extends over 14 amino acids.

This clonotype was observed a few times. J is TRBJ2-5 and V is TRBV11-2; tentative D call: TRBD1 (6 bases). The germline V gene encodes CDR1 SGHAT and CDR2 FQNNGV. The CDR3 length is 15 residues. Trimming shortened V by 1 base and J by 4 bases, and 13 bases separated the two germline ends. CDR3 DNA: TGTGCCAGCAGCTTAGCCCGGACAGTAAGAGAGACCCAGTACTTC. It codes for CASSLARTVRETQYF.

This clonotype was seen a few times. The rearrangement joins TRBV7-6 to TRBJ2-7; 10 bases fit TRBD1. The CDR3 runs 16 residues. The V gene's germline CDR1 is SGHVS and CDR2 FNYEAQ. V was pared by 1 base and J by 4 bases, with 7 bases of the junction left unmatched. The chain's CDR3 is CASSLEVRGQGYEQYF. The CDR3 DNA sequence: TGTGCCAGCAGCTTAGAGGTTCGGGGACAGGGGTACGAGCAGTACTTC.

This clonotype was found a few times. The rearrangement links TRBV18 to TRBJ1-1, with D possibly matching TRBD1 (5 bases). The CDR3 length is 15 residues. CDR1 and CDR2 from the germline V gene are KGHSH and LQKENI. Trimming left V 5 bases short and J 0 bases short, with 13 bases between. The CDR3 protein is CASSGYRTLNTEAFF. The DNA of the CDR3 is TGTGCCAGCTCAGGTTACAGGACCCTGAACACTGAAGCTTTCTTT.

In its sample, this clonotype was seen many times. This chain uses TRBV12-3 or TRBV12-4 with TRBJ1-2; no clear D gene. The V gene lost 5 bases and the J gene lost 12 bases, with 19 bases spanning the gap. CDR3 length: 13 residues. The CDR3 coding sequence is TGTGCCAGCAGTCCTCAACCCTGGACGGCCGACACCTTC. As protein: CASSPQPWTADTF.

V usage is TRBV30 and J usage is TRBJ1-2; D remains unclear. Trimming pared 4 bases from V and 6 bases from J, leaving 15 bases between. This CDR3 has 13 residues. The germline CDR1 and CDR2 sequences are GTSNPN and SVGIG (reference sequence). The chain's CDR3 is CAWTSVNGDGYTF. The CDR3 nucleotides read TGTGCCTGGACGTCAGTTAATGGGGATGGCTACACCTTC.

The chain joins TRBV5-1 to TRBJ2-7; tentative D call: TRBD1 (5 bases). Trimming pared 0 bases from V and 0 bases from J, leaving 22 bases between. This CDR3 contains 19 residues. The V gene's germline CDR1 is SGHRS and CDR2 YFSETQ. CDR3 protein: CASSLVAGLLGSHSYEQYF. CDR3 sequence (DNA): TGCGCCAGCAGCTTGGTTGCAGGGCTCCTCGGGTCTCACTCCTACGAGCAGTACTTC.

The chain carries TRBV19 and TRBJ2-2; a weak D match, TRBD1 (5 bases). The CDR3 loop spans 15 amino acids. V was trimmed by 7 bases and J by 1 base, leaving 13 bases between them. Germline V gene data show CDR1 as LNHDA and CDR2 as SQIVND (reference sequence). Written as DNA, the CDR3 is TGTGCCAGTAAGGAGACGGACAAGAACACCGGGGAGCTGTTTTTT. Translated, it gives CASKETDKNTGELFF.

In this sample, this clonotype turned up many times. This sequence joins TRBV2 and TRBJ1-5; D remains ambiguous. The CDR3 extends over 12 amino acids. V dropped 3 bases and J dropped 5 bases, with 5 bases sitting between them. CDR1 and CDR2 (germline): SNHLY, FYNNEI. CDR3 nucleotide sequence: TGTGCCAGCAGTGACAGCCATCAGCCCCAGCATTTT. Translated: CASSDSHQPQHF.

In its sample, this clonotype was seen many times. As DNA, the CDR3 is TGTGCCAGCAGCTTCACCTACGAGCAGTACTTC. It is translated as CASSFTYEQYF. The chain combines TRBV7-2 with TRBJ2-7; D ambiguous. The CDR3 extends over 11 amino acids. Germline V gene lookup returns CDR1 SGHTA and CDR2 FQGNSA. The V gene lost 3 bases and the J gene lost 2 bases, with 2 bases spanning the gap.

Ten or more counts support this clonotype. This chain joins TRBV5-5 and TRBJ2-5, with 8 bases identical to TRBD1. Germline lookup yields CDR1 SGHKS and CDR2 YYEKEE (reference sequence). J lost 5 bases, V lost 4 bases, and 7 bases had no gene match. The CDR3 has 14 residues. CDR3 loop: CASSPTGEWETQYF. CDR3 nucleotide sequence: TGTGCCAGCAGCCCGACAGGGGAATGGGAGACCCAGTACTTC.

This clonotype showed up just a few times. V gene TRBV7-9 combines with J gene TRBJ2-5; D is possibly TRBD2 (5 bases). V lost 1 base and J 0 bases, leaving 9 bases between the germline ends. Germline CDR1 is SEHNR and CDR2 is FQNEAQ (reference sequence). The CDR3 is made up of 15 amino acids. The CDR3 nucleotides are TGTGCCAGCAGCTTAGGAACGGGGTACCAAGAGACCCAGTACTTC. It encodes CASSLGTGYQETQYF.

This clonotype was counted many times. The chain couples TRBV6-1 to TRBJ1-2; D might be TRBD1 (6 bases). V shed 7 bases and J shed 4 bases, with 22 bases lying between them. This CDR3 is built from 16 residues. Germline CDR1 and CDR2: MNHNS and SASEGT. The CDR3 nucleotides are TGTGCCAGCACTTTGGACAGAACCAAAGAAGGCTATGGCTACACCTTC. This codes for CASTLDRTKEGYGYTF.

This clonotype has more than one count but fewer than ten. This chain uses TRBV6-2 or TRBV6-3 with TRBJ2-2, with D possibly matching TRBD2 (6 bases). The germline V and J ends were trimmed by 6 bases and 1 base, with 9 bases remaining between them. Germline V gene sequence: CDR1 MNHEY, CDR2 SVGEGT. The CDR3 runs to 14 residues. The CDR3 nucleotides are TGTGCCAGCAGACGGGACTTGAACACCGGGGAGCTGTTTTTT. Amino acid sequence: CASRRDLNTGELFF.

This clonotype was found many times. The CDR3 ends on some other residue instead of the conserved phenylalanine or tryptophan, so this is likely a read error. The DNA is left out, because the CDR3 cannot be placed on it with certainty; the CDR3 is given as TCRdb lists it. The V and J genes are TRBV6-2 or TRBV6-3 and TRBJ2-7; the listed D gene, TRBD1, was not tested against the DNA. The CDR3 is 15 residues long, ends included. From germline, CDR1 is MNHEY and CDR2 SVGEGT. CDR3 loop: CASTTGSYEQYFASH.

This clonotype was detected many times. V gene TRBV12-3 or TRBV12-4 combines with J gene TRBJ1-3, with TRBD1 as a possible D gene (5 bases). CDR3 size: 13 residues. V lost 3 bases, J lost 4 bases, and 7 bases lay in between. This CDR3 is CASSLGQGNTIYF. The DNA for the CDR3 is TGTGCCAGCAGTTTGGGGCAGGGAAACACCATATATTTT.

The DNA for the CDR3 is TGTGCCGGCGAGGGCATCGGGGAGCTGTTTTTT. Translating gives CAGEGIGELFF. The chain carries TRBV7-9 and TRBJ2-2; D possibly corresponds to TRBD2 (5 bases). V lost 11 bases and J 7 bases, leaving 11 bases between the germline ends. CDR3 size: 11 residues. From germline, CDR1 is SEHNR and CDR2 FQNEAQ (reference sequence). Filled out from reference TRBV7-9 and TRBJ2-2, the complete variable domain reads DTGVSQNPRHKITKRGQNVTFRCDPISEHNRLYWYRQTLGQGPEFLTYFQNEAQLEKSRLLSDRFSAERPKGSFSTLEIQRTEQGDSAMYLCAGEGIGELFFGEGSRLTVL.

This clonotype was recorded at least ten times. The rearrangement links TRBV10-3 to TRBJ2-7; D is unresolved. This CDR3 is built from 12 residues. In germline, CDR1 is ENHRY, CDR2 SYGVKD. V lost 6 bases to trimming and J lost 3 bases, with 9 bases between them. CDR3 in DNA: TGTGCCATCAGCACAGTAGACTACGAGCAGTACTTC. This sequence encodes CAISTVDYEQYF.

This sequence joins TRBV6-5 and TRBJ2-7, with 9 bases matching TRBD2. The CDR3 sequence is 15 residues long. Germline values: CDR1 MNHEY, CDR2 SVGAGI. V gave up 3 bases and J gave up 2 bases; unmatched junction bases: 5. The CDR3 region has the DNA TGTGCCAGCAGTTATGGGGCGGGAGGGCCCTACGAGCAGTACTTC. Its protein is CASSYGAGGPYEQYF.

This clonotype was picked up many times. The V gene is TRBV27, the J gene TRBJ1-2, with D unclear. The CDR3 has 14 amino acids. V lost 6 bases, J lost 4 bases, and 15 bases lay in between. Germline V lookup: CDR1 MNHEY, CDR2 SMNVEV (reference sequence). The CDR3 nucleotides read TGTGCCAGCAGGAACAGAGGTTTGGCCTATGGCTACACCTTC. Translating it yields CASRNRGLAYGYTF.